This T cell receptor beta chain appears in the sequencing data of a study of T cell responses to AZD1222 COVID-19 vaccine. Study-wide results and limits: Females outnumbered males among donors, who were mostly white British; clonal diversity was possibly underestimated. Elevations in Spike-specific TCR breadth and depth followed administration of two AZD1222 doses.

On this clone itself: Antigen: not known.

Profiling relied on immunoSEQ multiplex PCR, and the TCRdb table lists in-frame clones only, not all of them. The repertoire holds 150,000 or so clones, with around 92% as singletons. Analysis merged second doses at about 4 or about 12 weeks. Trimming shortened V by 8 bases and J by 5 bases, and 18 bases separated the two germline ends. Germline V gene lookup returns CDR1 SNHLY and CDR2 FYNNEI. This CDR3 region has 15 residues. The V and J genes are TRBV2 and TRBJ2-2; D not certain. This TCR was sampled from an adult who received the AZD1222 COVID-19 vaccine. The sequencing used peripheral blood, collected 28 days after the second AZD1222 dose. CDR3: CASAMSSVLTGELFF. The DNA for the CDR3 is TGTGCCAGCGCAATGTCTAGTGTGTTGACCGGGGAGCTGTTTTTT.